These T cell receptor beta chains were read from a single sample in a study of Ad26.COV2.S vaccination and SARS-CoV-2 variants. Generated by immunoSEQ multiplex PCR, the TCRdb table keeps only in-frame clones and is missing some. The data show approximately 460,000 clones, with about nine tenths seen just once and 1.5% to 2% held by the top ten. Sequences were derived from peripheral blood, sampled in a trial of Ad26.COV2.S vaccine versus placebo. These receptors all come from a person between 18 and 59 years old who received the Ad26.COV2.S COVID-19 vaccine or a placebo. The CDR3 runs from the conserved cysteine through the conserved F or W. The D gene is left open where the match is weak. The size field is filled for only some rows; it gives once, few, many or a size class.

v_call,j_call,clone_size,cdr3_length,d_call,cdr3_nt,cdr3_aa
TRBV27,TRBJ2-1,NA,14,TRBD1,TGTGCCAGCAGTGGACAGGCTACCTACAATGAGCAGTTCTTC,CASSGQATYNEQFF
TRBV25-1,TRBJ1-2,once,14,TRBD1,TGTGCCAGCAGTGAGCGGGACAGGGGGCGCGGCTACACCTTC,CASSERDRGRGYTF
TRBV6-6,TRBJ2-3,NA,14,NA,TGTGCCAGCAGCTCCGTCTTTTCCACAGATACGCAGTATTTT,CASSSVFSTDTQYF
TRBV4-3,TRBJ1-3,NA,17,TRBD1,TGCGCCAGCAGCCGAGGGGTCCTTAAGGGGGCAGGAAACACCATATATTTT,CASSRGVLKGAGNTIYF
TRBV4-2,TRBJ1-6,NA,15,TRBD1,TGTGCCAGCAGCCAAGGGGACAGGGGAGGTTCACCCCTCCACTTT,CASSQGDRGGSPLHF
TRBV5-6,TRBJ1-4,NA,15,NA,TGTGCCAGCAACCAGACCACAGGGCGTAGCGAAAAACTGTTTTTT,CASNQTTGRSEKLFF
TRBV7-2,TRBJ1-1,NA,16,NA,TGTGCCAGCAGCGTAGGGATCTTCCTCTCGAACACTGAAGCTTTCTTT,CASSVGIFLSNTEAFF
TRBV28,TRBJ2-7,NA,19,TRBD2,TGTGCCAGCAGCCCCCCGAGTTCAGGGACTAGCGGGAGCCCCTACGAGCAGTACTTC,CASSPPSSGTSGSPYEQYF
TRBV19,TRBJ2-7,few,15,NA,TGTGCCAGTAGGACAGCCCCGGACGGCGCCTACGAGCAGTACTTC,CASRTAPDGAYEQYF
TRBV6-6,TRBJ1-5,NA,14,NA,TGTGCCAGCAGTCCTAGGACAGATAATCAGCCCCAGCATTTT,CASSPRTDNQPQHF
TRBV6-2/TRBV6-3,TRBJ1-1,NA,13,NA,TGTGCCAGCAGCCGAGGGGTAGGGGCTGAAGCTTTCTTT,CASSRGVGAEAFF
TRBV7-8,TRBJ1-5,NA,16,TRBD1,TGTGCCAGCAGCTGGCAACAGGGGGCGGTCGGTCAGCCCCAGCATTTT,CASSWQQGAVGQPQHF
TRBV18,TRBJ2-5,NA,15,TRBD1,TGTGCCAGCTCACCGCAAACAGGGGGGAGAGAGACCCAGTACTTC,CASSPQTGGRETQYF
TRBV7-8,TRBJ2-1,NA,13,NA,TGTGCCAGCAGCCCACCTACAGAGGATGAGCAGTTCTTC,CASSPPTEDEQFF
TRBV27,TRBJ2-4,NA,15,NA,TGTGCCAGCAGACCCTTGGGGGTCGGTGGAAACATTCAGTACTTC,CASRPLGVGGNIQYF
TRBV10-3,TRBJ1-6,NA,12,NA,TGTGCCACCAGGGCCGTTGATTCACCCCTCCACTTT,CATRAVDSPLHF
TRBV19,TRBJ2-1,NA,19,TRBD2,TGTGCCAGTACCCCCCGTTTTACTAGCGGGGGGGCGTCCTACAATGAGCAGTTCTTC,CASTPRFTSGGASYNEQFF
TRBV19,TRBJ1-2,NA,11,NA,TGTGCCAGCAGGATCGGGGTTGGCTACACCTTC,CASRIGVGYTF
TRBV9,TRBJ1-4,NA,14,TRBD1,TGTGCCAGCAGCCCCCAGGGGGGATCGGAAAAACTGTTTTTT,CASSPQGGSEKLFF
TRBV6-6,TRBJ2-5,once,13,NA,TGTGCCAGCAGAACAGGGAGCGGGGAGACCCAGTACTTC,CASRTGSGETQYF
TRBV6-5,TRBJ2-7,NA,14,NA,TGTGCCAGCAGATCACGGGCTAAAGCCTACGAGCAGTACTTC,CASRSRAKAYEQYF
TRBV4-1,TRBJ2-1,NA,16,TRBD2,TGCGCCAGCAGCCACAAGACCGGGACTAGCAACAATGAGCAGTTCTTC,CASSHKTGTSNNEQFF
TRBV6-5,TRBJ2-7,NA,14,NA,TGTGCCAGCAAGGGGGGGGCCATCTCCAACGAGCAGTACTTC,CASKGGAISNEQYF
TRBV6-1,TRBJ2-7,NA,12,NA,TGTGCCAGCAGTGAAGTCTGGCCCTTAGGGGAGTTC,CASSEVWPLGEF
TRBV10-3,TRBJ1-5,NA,13,NA,TGTGCCATCAGTGAGTCTCTGGGGCAGCCCCAGCATTTT,CAISESLGQPQHF
TRBV4-3,TRBJ2-1,NA,13,NA,TGCGCCAGCAGCCAAGTACTAGAAAATGAGCAGTTCTTC,CASSQVLENEQFF
TRBV7-6,TRBJ2-7,NA,14,TRBD1,TGTGCCAGCAGCTTAGGGACAGGGACATACGAGCAGTACTTC,CASSLGTGTYEQYF
TRBV19,TRBJ1-1,NA,14,NA,TGTGCCAGTAGTACGCACAGGGAGTTCACTGAAGCTTTCTTT,CASSTHREFTEAFF
TRBV5-1,TRBJ2-7,once,15,TRBD2,TGCGCCAGCACCGACCTAGCGGGGGGCTCCTACGAGCAGTACTTC,CASTDLAGGSYEQYF
TRBV3-1/TRBV3-2,TRBJ2-7,NA,14,TRBD1,TGTGCCAGCAGCTCCGGGACAGGGTCTCTCGAGCAGTACTTC,CASSSGTGSLEQYF
TRBV27,TRBJ1-2,NA,13,NA,TGTGCCAGCAGTTCTTCAGGGGACTATGGCTACACCTTC,CASSSSGDYGYTF
TRBV7-9,TRBJ2-7,NA,13,NA,TGTGCCAGCAGCCACCTCGGGGACTACGAGCAGTACTTC,CASSHLGDYEQYF
TRBV5-1,TRBJ2-1,NA,14,NA,TGCGCCAGCGGCTTTCAGCGCGGGGTGAATGAGCAGTTCTTC,CASGFQRGVNEQFF
TRBV7-9,TRBJ1-2,NA,13,TRBD1,TGTGCCAGCAGCTTCCGGGACAGCTATGGCTACACCTTC,CASSFRDSYGYTF
TRBV4-3,TRBJ1-5,once,15,NA,TGCGCCAGCAGCCAAGATCGGCAGGGACATCAGCCCCAGCATTTT,CASSQDRQGHQPQHF
TRBV3-1/TRBV3-2,TRBJ2-2,NA,13,NA,TGTGCCAGCAGCCGGCATAACACCGGGGAGCTGTTTTTT,CASSRHNTGELFF
TRBV27,TRBJ1-5,NA,16,TRBD1,TGTGCCAGCAGAAGAGACGGACAGGGGTTAAATCAGCCCCAGCATTTT,CASRRDGQGLNQPQHF
TRBV30,TRBJ1-5,NA,16,NA,TGTGCCTGGAGGGGGGCCGGGTCATTGAACAATCAGCCCCAGCATTTT,CAWRGAGSLNNQPQHF
TRBV7-9,TRBJ2-2,few,16,TRBD2,TGTGCCAGCAGGGGAAGACTAGCGGGACGCACCGGGGAGCTGTTTTTT,CASRGRLAGRTGELFF
TRBV28,TRBJ1-6,NA,13,NA,TGTGCCAGCAGTTTACAATATAATTCACCCCTCCACTTT,CASSLQYNSPLHF
TRBV11-2,TRBJ2-5,NA,12,NA,TGTGCCAGCAGCTTAGATGTGGAGACCCAGTACTTC,CASSLDVETQYF
TRBV11-2,TRBJ2-5,NA,15,TRBD2,TGTGCCAGCACCCCCGGGGTAGCGGGGGCAGAGACCCAGTACTTC,CASTPGVAGAETQYF
TRBV4-1,TRBJ1-5,NA,19,NA,TGCGCCAGCAGCCAACCTATCGGGGGGCTCCCATATAGCAATCAGCCCCAGCATTTT,CASSQPIGGLPYSNQPQHF
TRBV5-1,TRBJ1-1,NA,13,NA,TGCGCCAGCAGCTCCAGGGAGAACACTGAAGCTTTCTTT,CASSSRENTEAFF
TRBV6-5,TRBJ2-1,NA,15,NA,TGTGCCAGCAGTTACTCTCGCAGGGCCCGCGATGAGCAGTTCTTC,CASSYSRRARDEQFF
TRBV27,TRBJ1-5,NA,13,NA,TGTGCCAGCAGTCCGGGGGAGGGGCAGCCCCAGCATTTT,CASSPGEGQPQHF
TRBV11-2,TRBJ2-3,NA,12,NA,TGTGCCAGCAGATCTATAACAGATACGCAGTATTTT,CASRSITDTQYF
TRBV15,TRBJ1-2,NA,14,NA,TGTGCCACCAGCAGAGATTTAGTATACTATGGCTACACCTTC,CATSRDLVYYGYTF
TRBV28,TRBJ2-1,NA,16,TRBD2,TGTGCCAGCAGTTCCGGACTAGCGGGAGGGCAAAATGAGCAGTTCTTC,CASSSGLAGGQNEQFF
TRBV7-9,TRBJ2-1,NA,17,TRBD2,TGTGCCAGCAGCTCTACTAGCGGGAAGCGCGTTTACAATGAGCAGTTCTTC,CASSSTSGKRVYNEQFF
TRBV29-1,TRBJ2-7,NA,12,NA,TGCAGCGTTGATAGCGGATCCTACGAGCAGTACTTC,CSVDSGSYEQYF
TRBV3-1/TRBV3-2,TRBJ2-1,NA,17,TRBD1,TGTGCCAGCAGCCAAAAGGGGTGGGACAGTACCTACAATGAGCAGTTCTTC,CASSQKGWDSTYNEQFF
TRBV28,TRBJ1-2,NA,13,TRBD1,TGTGCCAGCAGTCCACAGGGGAACTATGGCTACACCTTC,CASSPQGNYGYTF
TRBV12-3/TRBV12-4,TRBJ1-1,NA,13,TRBD1,TGTGCCAGCAGTGCAGGGGGAGGCGGTGAAGCTTTCTTT,CASSAGGGGEAFF
TRBV10-3,TRBJ2-1,NA,16,TRBD2,TGTGCCATCAGTGACAAGTTGACTAGCGTAAACAATGAGCAGTTCTTC,CAISDKLTSVNNEQFF
TRBV5-1,TRBJ1-1,once,16,TRBD1,TGCGCCAGCAGCTTGGAGGCGACAGGGACAGTCACTGAAGCTTTCTTT,CASSLEATGTVTEAFF
TRBV18,TRBJ1-3,few,13,TRBD1,TGTGCCAGCTCACCGACAGGGACAAACACCATATATTTT,CASSPTGTNTIYF
TRBV19,TRBJ1-5,NA,15,TRBD1,TGTGCCAGTAGTATCGACAGGGCGAACAATCAGCCCCAGCATTTT,CASSIDRANNQPQHF